This TCR beta chain was sequenced in a study of neurological immune-mediated disorders. The germline V gene has CDR1 MDHEN and CDR2 SYDVKM. This CDR3 region has 15 residues. V was pared by 6 bases and J by 4 bases, with 15 bases between. A 10-nucleotide random UMI tagged transcripts in template-switch 5'RACE cDNA synthesis. One entry per CDR3 protein, called by TCRdb with MiXCR from the 5' RACE reads. The sample has roughly 44,000 distinct CDR3 sequences; roughly 6% are singletons. Maryland, USA blood bank volunteers served as healthy controls. The sorted libraries were prepared using some 1 million CD4+ or CD8+ T cells that had themselves been sorted. This clonotype was observed at least ten times. Its antigen is not identified. Findings and limits, study-wide: No CDR3 amino acid sequences recurred among expanded clones across subjects, suggesting private repertoires in all groups.

The chain employs TRBV28 and TRBJ1-4; no firm D call. The clonotype originates from a woman between 40 and 50 years old in good health. The sample taken for sequencing was CD4+ T cells from blood. CDR3 bases: TGTGCCAGCAGCCGCAGTAGAAACTATAATGAAAAACTGTTTTTT. This translates into CASSRSRNYNEKLFF.